Listed here are 24 T cell receptor beta chains from one sample, sequenced in a study of blood T cells in healthy people across ages. Through a sample-barcoded 5' primer and a J-beta primer mix, a second PCR was run for about 7 to 12 cycles. TCRdb independently ran MiXCR on the 5' RACE reads; one entry per CDR3 protein. The table lists about 1.1 million distinct CDR3 sequences, 30% to 40% of them singletons. Source material: blood. All receptors come from a man in his late teens or twenties in good health.

The chain couples TRBV6-2 or TRBV6-3 to TRBJ1-5; D is ambiguous. Germline assignment: CDR1 MNHEY and CDR2 SVGEGT. Between the trimmed V and J ends, which lost 0 bases and 3 bases, there was a span of 9 bases. The CDR3 is 15 amino acids. The CDR3 DNA is TGTGCCAGCAGTTACTCGTTTCAGATCAATCAGCCCCAGCATTTT. Its protein product is CASSYSFQINQPQHF.

This chain links TRBV4-3 with TRBJ2-1; TRBD1 aligns across 11 bases. Germline V gene data show CDR1 as LGHNA and CDR2 as YSLEER. V was pared by 0 bases and J by 3 bases, with 10 bases of the junction left unmatched. The length of the CDR3 is 19 residues. CDR3 nucleotide sequence: TGCGCCAGCAGCCAAGAAGCTTTCCGGGACAGGGGGATCTACAATGAGCAGTTCTTC. As protein: CASSQEAFRDRGIYNEQFF.

V and J are TRBV20-1 and TRBJ1-1, with D unresolved. V lost 0 bases, J lost 1 base, and 9 bases lay in between. The germline V gene has CDR1 DFQATT and CDR2 SNEGSKA (reference sequence). The CDR3 consists of 14 residues. DNA for the CDR3: TGCAGTGCTAGAGATCGAACTGGGAACACTGAAGCTTTCTTT. Protein sequence: CSARDRTGNTEAFF.

This clonotype showed up just a few times. This chain links TRBV10-3 with TRBJ2-7, with 8 bases lining up with TRBD1. V trimming: 6 bases; J trimming: 3 bases; junction bases outside the gene matches: 7. The CDR3 extends over 14 amino acids. Germline CDR1 ENHRY, CDR2 SYGVKD. CDR3 coding DNA: TGTGCCATCAGCCCGGGACAGGAACTCTACGAGCAGTACTTC. It specifies CAISPGQELYEQYF.

This clonotype showed up just once. The V gene is TRBV12-3 or TRBV12-4, the J gene TRBJ1-6; no clear D. This CDR3 has 15 amino acids. The V and J ends lost 3 bases and 10 bases respectively, with 16 bases between them. DNA of the CDR3: TGTGCCAGCAGTTTTGCTCCTCGGCTTGGATCACCCCTCCACTTT. It yields the protein CASSFAPRLGSPLHF.

The table lists this clonotype with a few counts. This sequence joins TRBV20-1 and TRBJ2-7; D ambiguous. Trimming pared 0 bases from V and 7 bases from J, leaving 13 bases between. Germline values: CDR1 DFQATT, CDR2 SNEGSKA (reference sequence). The CDR3 extends over 13 amino acids. DNA for the CDR3: TGCAGTGCTAGAGATCCCGCAGGCCGAGAGCAGTACTTC. Protein: CSARDPAGREQYF.

The CDR3 region has the DNA TGCGCCAGCAGCCAAGTCGGGGCCGGGGCGGTTAATTCACCCCTCCACTTT. As protein: CASSQVGAGAVNSPLHF. The V and J genes are TRBV4-1 and TRBJ1-6, with a tentative D call TRBD1 (5 bases). The CDR3 contains 17 residues. The V gene's germline CDR1 is MGHRA and CDR2 YSYEKL. Trimming cost V 1 base and J 6 bases, with 16 bases left between them.

The chain has TRBV28 and TRBJ2-4; D not certain. Gene TRBJ2-7 matches the end of the DNA better, so the J call may be wrong. The CDR3 has 14 amino acids. Germline loops: CDR1 MDHEN, CDR2 SYDVKM. The CDR3, as DNA: TGTGCCAGCAGTTTGGGCCCCCTTGCACACGAGCAGTACTTC. Translating it yields CASSLGPLAHEQYF.

The table lists this clonotype with a few counts. The rearrangement joins TRBV6-1 to TRBJ2-5; D not certain. The CDR3 runs to 13 residues. Deletions cut 7 bases from V and 0 bases from J, with 9 bases between. Per the germline V gene, CDR1 is MNHNS and CDR2 is SASEGT. Here the CDR3 reads CASTASHQETQYF. CDR3 in DNA: TGTGCCAGCACAGCCTCTCACCAAGAGACCCAGTACTTC.

The rearrangement uses TRBV20-1 and TRBJ1-1; TRBD1 matches at 11 bases. Germline V gives CDR1 DFQATT, CDR2 SNEGSKA (reference sequence). After removal of 0 bases from V and 6 bases from J, the junction contained 18 bases not matched to a gene. CDR3 length equals 19 residues. Here the CDR3 reads CSARDNSRTGGFRLSEAFF. Here the CDR3 DNA reads TGCAGTGCTAGAGACAACTCCAGGACAGGGGGCTTTCGGTTATCTGAAGCTTTCTTT.

In this sample, this clonotype turned up a few times. The chain has TRBV6-5 and TRBJ2-1; 9 positions agree with TRBD2. This CDR3 has 14 residues. With V trimmed by 10 bases and J by 12 bases, 16 bases remained unmatched. CDR1 is MNHEY, CDR2 SVGAGI, per germline. CDR3 sequence (DNA): TGTGCCACAGGACCTAGCGGGGATTACAAGGGGCAGTTCTTC. Translation: CATGPSGDYKGQFF.

This clonotype came up a few times. V usage is TRBV9 and J usage is TRBJ1-4; D not resolved. V was pared by 5 bases and J by 5 bases, with 13 bases between. The germline gives CDR1 SGDLS, CDR2 YYNGEE. The length of the CDR3 is 14 residues. In DNA form, the CDR3 reads TGTGCCAGCAGTCAGGAGCAAGGGAATGAAAAACTGTTTTTT. It yields the protein CASSQEQGNEKLFF.

The chain links TRBV16 to TRBJ1-2; D is undetermined. With 1 base removed from V and 3 bases from J, the gap between germline ends came to 6 bases. CDR1 is KGHSY, CDR2 FQNENV, per germline. The CDR3 spans 13 residues. As DNA, the CDR3 is TGTGCCAGCAGCCAATTAGGAGACTATGGCTACACCTTC. Protein sequence: CASSQLGDYGYTF.

The V gene is TRBV27, the J gene TRBJ2-7, with D maybe TRBD2 (6 bases). In germline, CDR1 is MNHEY, CDR2 SMNVEV (reference sequence). This CDR3 comprises 15 residues. Trimming stripped 3 bases from V and 7 bases from J, with 19 bases between. CDR3 nucleotide sequence: TGTGCCAGCAGTTTTAGCGGCTCAGTGTACAATGAGCAGTACTTC. Protein product: CASSFSGSVYNEQYF.

This chain connects TRBV12-5 to TRBJ2-5; no clear D gene. The germline gives CDR1 LGHNT, CDR2 FRNRAP. CDR3 size: 15 residues. Trimming took 6 bases from V and 0 from J, leaving 14 bases between them. The CDR3 nucleotides read TGTGCTAGTGGCCCCGAACCACGGTACCAAGAGACCCAGTACTTC. Its translation is CASGPEPRYQETQYF.

V gene TRBV7-2 combines with J gene TRBJ2-1; 11 bases are a match to TRBD2. The CDR3 has 17 residues. Trimming at V came to 2 bases and at J to 3 bases, leaving 6 bases not matched to a gene. Germline V CDR1 and CDR2: SGHTA, FQGNSA. This chain's CDR3 is CASSLLTSGGYYNEQFF. The CDR3 DNA sequence: TGTGCCAGCAGCTTACTCACTAGCGGGGGTTACTACAATGAGCAGTTCTTC.

This clonotype showed up just a few times. V is TRBV4-2 and J is TRBJ1-1; 8 positions match TRBD1. The CDR3 sequence is 15 residues long. V shed 3 bases and J 4 bases; nucleotides not matched to a gene: 7. CDR1 and CDR2 from the germline V gene are LGHNA and YNFKEQ. The CDR3, as DNA: TGTGCCAGCAGCCACATTCAGGGGGCCGGCACTGAAGCTTTCTTT. It yields the protein CASSHIQGAGTEAFF.

There are a few counts of this clonotype. The chain carries TRBV4-1 and TRBJ1-5, with 9 bases lining up with TRBD1. CDR1 is MGHRA, CDR2 YSYEKL, per germline. The ends lost 3 bases at V and 1 base at J; junction bases unmatched: 7. The CDR3 loop spans 17 amino acids. The CDR3 nucleotides are TGCGCCAGCAGCCACCCCACAGGGGGCTTAAGCAATCAGCCCCAGCATTTT. Amino acids: CASSHPTGGLSNQPQHF.

The chain joins TRBV5-1 to TRBJ1-1; a possible D gene is TRBD1 (5 bases). This CDR3 is 15 amino acids long. The germline V and J ends were trimmed by 5 bases and 1 base, with 15 bases remaining between them. CDR1 is SGHRS, CDR2 YFSETQ, per germline. CDR3 residues: CASRETSGQNTEAFF. The DNA of the CDR3 is TGCGCCAGCAGAGAAACCAGCGGACAGAACACTGAAGCTTTCTTT.

The chain employs TRBV6-2 or TRBV6-3 and TRBJ1-5; 11 bases match TRBD1. This CDR3 spans 14 amino acids. The germline V gene encodes CDR1 MNHEY and CDR2 SVGEGT. J gave up 6 bases and V 8 bases, and 6 bases lay outside the gene matches. The CDR3 DNA reads as TGTGCCAGCCAAGGACAGGGGGCGAGTCAGCCCCAGCATTTT. Its protein product is CASQGQGASQPQHF.

The chain is built from TRBV7-9 and TRBJ1-1; no reliable D call. The V end was cut by 8 bases, the J end by 3 bases, with 16 bases between. Germline loops: CDR1 SEHNR, CDR2 FQNEAQ (reference sequence). This CDR3 region has 14 residues. The CDR3 region is CASLQAEGHTEAFF. DNA of the CDR3: TGTGCCAGCCTCCAGGCGGAGGGTCACACTGAAGCTTTCTTT.

The chain uses TRBV2 and TRBJ2-1; 9 bases align to TRBD2. The CDR3 is 19 amino acids. Germline CDR1 and CDR2: SNHLY and FYNNEI. V lost 4 bases to trimming and J lost 12 bases; unmatched junction nucleotides: 25. The CDR3 spells CASSGGQILAGLVSDGQFF. For the CDR3, the DNA is TGTGCCAGCAGTGGCGGACAGATTCTAGCGGGACTCGTTTCGGATGGGCAGTTCTTC.

The sample holds one count of this clonotype. The chain's CDR3 is CASSLGLAGGPRLSYNEQFF. The CDR3 nucleotides read TGTGCCAGCAGCTTAGGACTAGCGGGGGGACCCAGACTCTCCTACAATGAGCAGTTCTTC. This chain links TRBV11-3 with TRBJ2-1; 13 bases are a match to TRBD2. The CDR3 sequence is 20 residues long. The junction had 9 bases not matched to a gene; V was cut back by 1 base and J by 0 bases. Per the germline V gene, CDR1 is SGHNT and CDR2 is YENEEA.

The chain combines TRBV7-9 with TRBJ2-3, with no clear D. This CDR3 is built from 16 residues. Germline V gene sequence: CDR1 SEHNR, CDR2 FQNEAQ (reference sequence). Between the trimmed V and J ends, which lost 5 bases and 0 bases, there was a span of 15 bases. CDR3 in amino acids: CASSHFSAPSTDTQYF. The CDR3 DNA reads as TGTGCCAGCAGCCATTTTTCCGCCCCTAGCACAGATACGCAGTATTTT.